A single sample gave rise to the 5 T cell receptor beta chains below, sequenced in a study of T cells after yellow fever vaccination (dated by TCRdb to between 2017 and 2020). The library was generated by 5' RACE. Reads for this sample came from an Illumina NovaSeq 6000. TCRdb passed the public sequencing reads through fastp at Q25 and MiXCR, retaining productive beta sequences. Rows with one shared CDR3 protein collapse into an entry with the most common genes and DNA. This sample gives some 240,000 distinct CDR3 sequences in total; 3.6% of them show up just once. Jointly, the top ten make up approximately 18% of the sample. In light of the paper, this sample's treatment or condition label describes: live attenuated yellow fever vaccine strain. The sample in question was PBMCs, obtained 15 days after the yellow fever booster vaccination. The receptors come from a man younger than 35 who received the YFV17D yellow fever vaccine.

This clonotype was seen many times. The chain has TRBV7-6 and TRBJ1-2; 7 bases are shared with TRBD1. The V gene's germline CDR1 is SGHVS and CDR2 FNYEAQ. The CDR3 has 13 amino acids. V was clipped by 1 base and J by 9 bases; unmatched bases: 5. In DNA, the CDR3 is TGTGCCAGCAGCTTAGGACAGGGTTTTAGCTACACCTTC. Encoded protein: CASSLGQGFSYTF.

Of note for this clonotype: This may stem from a read error, because a much larger clone lies one nucleotide away. The gene calls are TRBV29-1 and TRBJ1-5; D unresolved. In germline, CDR1 is SQVTM, CDR2 ANQGSEA. The CDR3 spans 12 residues. The germline V and J ends were trimmed by 4 bases and 6 bases, with 10 bases remaining between them. In nucleotides, the CDR3 is TGCAGCGTTGCGGACTTCCTTCAGCCCCAGCATTTT. Amino acids: CSVADFLQPQHF.

This clonotype showed up many times. The rearrangement links TRBV7-9 to TRBJ2-1; no reliable D call. There are 10 residues in the CDR3. V was shortened by 10 bases and J by 5 bases, with 6 bases between the two germline ends. Germline V gene data show CDR1 as SEHNR and CDR2 as FQNEAQ (reference sequence). The chain's CDR3 is CANTHNEQFF. CDR3 in DNA: TGTGCCAACACACACAATGAGCAGTTCTTC.

This clonotype was counted many times. The chain couples TRBV7-9 to TRBJ1-2; D is possibly TRBD1 (6 bases). The germline CDR1 and CDR2 sequences are SEHNR and FQNEAQ (reference sequence). V gave up 4 bases and J gave up 0 bases, with 15 bases separating them. The CDR3 is 16 amino acids. The CDR3 is CASSSPRTVANYGYTF. The CDR3 DNA is TGTGCCAGCAGCTCGCCCCGGACAGTAGCTAACTATGGCTACACCTTC.

This clonotype was picked up a small number of times. This chain links TRBV5-4 with TRBJ2-3; 9 bases agree with TRBD1. Germline V gives CDR1 SGHNT, CDR2 YYREEE (reference sequence). The CDR3 sequence is 15 residues long. The V and J ends lost 4 bases and 2 bases, in that order; junction bases with no gene match: 5. CDR3 region: CASSPYRGPTDTQYF. The CDR3 DNA is TGTGCCAGCAGCCCATACAGGGGGCCCACAGATACGCAGTATTTT. Full variable domain (rest looked up from reference TRBV5-4 and TRBJ2-3): ETGVTQSPTHLIKTRGQQVTLRCSSQSGHNTVSWYQQALGQGPQFIFQYYREEENGRGNFPPRFSGLQFPNYSSELNVNALELDDSALYLCASSPYRGPTDTQYFGPGTRLTVL.